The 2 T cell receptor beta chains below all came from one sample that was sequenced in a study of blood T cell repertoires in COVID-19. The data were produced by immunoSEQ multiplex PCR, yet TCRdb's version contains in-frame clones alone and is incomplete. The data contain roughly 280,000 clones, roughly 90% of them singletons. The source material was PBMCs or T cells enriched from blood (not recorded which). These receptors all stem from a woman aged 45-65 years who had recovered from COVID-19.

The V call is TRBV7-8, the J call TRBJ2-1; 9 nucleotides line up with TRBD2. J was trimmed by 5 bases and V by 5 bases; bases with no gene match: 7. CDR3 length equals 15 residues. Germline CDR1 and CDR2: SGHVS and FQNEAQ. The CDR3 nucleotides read TGTGCCAGCAGCCCCAGACTAGCGGCAGACAATGAGCAGTTCTTC. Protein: CASSPRLAADNEQFF.

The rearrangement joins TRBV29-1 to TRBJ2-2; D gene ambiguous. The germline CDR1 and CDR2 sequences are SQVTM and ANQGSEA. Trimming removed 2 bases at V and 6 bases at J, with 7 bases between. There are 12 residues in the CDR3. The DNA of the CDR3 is TGCAGCGTTGAACCGGTGCCCGGGGAGCTGTTTTTT. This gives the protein CSVEPVPGELFF.